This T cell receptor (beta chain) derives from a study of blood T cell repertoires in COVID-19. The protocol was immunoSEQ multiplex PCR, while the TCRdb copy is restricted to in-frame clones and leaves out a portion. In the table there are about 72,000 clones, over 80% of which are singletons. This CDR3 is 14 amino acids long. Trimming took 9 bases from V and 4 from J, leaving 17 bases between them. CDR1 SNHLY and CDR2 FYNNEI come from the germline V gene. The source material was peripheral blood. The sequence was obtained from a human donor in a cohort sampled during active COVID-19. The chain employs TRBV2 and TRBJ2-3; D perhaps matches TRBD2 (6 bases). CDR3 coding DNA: TGTGCCAGTACGGGGGATTCCGGCGCAGATACGCAGTATTTT. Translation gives CASTGDSGADTQYF. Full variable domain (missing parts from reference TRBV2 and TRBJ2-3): EPEVTQTPSHQVTQMGQEVILRCVPISNHLYFYWYRQILGQKVEFLVSFYNNEISEKSEIFDDQFSVERPDGSNFTLKIRSTKLEDSAMYFCASTGDSGADTQYFGPGTRLTVL.